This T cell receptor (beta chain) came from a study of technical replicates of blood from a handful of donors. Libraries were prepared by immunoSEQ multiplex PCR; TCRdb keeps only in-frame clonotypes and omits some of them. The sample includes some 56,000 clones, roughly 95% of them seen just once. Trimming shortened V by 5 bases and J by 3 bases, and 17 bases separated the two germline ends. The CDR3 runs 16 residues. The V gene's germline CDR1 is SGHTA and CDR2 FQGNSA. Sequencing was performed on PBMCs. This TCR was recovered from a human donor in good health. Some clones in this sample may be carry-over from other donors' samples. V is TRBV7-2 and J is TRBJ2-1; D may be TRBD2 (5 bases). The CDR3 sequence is CASSLSYSAVYNEQFF. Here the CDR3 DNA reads TGTGCCAGCAGCCTGTCATATAGCGCGGTCTACAATGAGCAGTTCTTC.